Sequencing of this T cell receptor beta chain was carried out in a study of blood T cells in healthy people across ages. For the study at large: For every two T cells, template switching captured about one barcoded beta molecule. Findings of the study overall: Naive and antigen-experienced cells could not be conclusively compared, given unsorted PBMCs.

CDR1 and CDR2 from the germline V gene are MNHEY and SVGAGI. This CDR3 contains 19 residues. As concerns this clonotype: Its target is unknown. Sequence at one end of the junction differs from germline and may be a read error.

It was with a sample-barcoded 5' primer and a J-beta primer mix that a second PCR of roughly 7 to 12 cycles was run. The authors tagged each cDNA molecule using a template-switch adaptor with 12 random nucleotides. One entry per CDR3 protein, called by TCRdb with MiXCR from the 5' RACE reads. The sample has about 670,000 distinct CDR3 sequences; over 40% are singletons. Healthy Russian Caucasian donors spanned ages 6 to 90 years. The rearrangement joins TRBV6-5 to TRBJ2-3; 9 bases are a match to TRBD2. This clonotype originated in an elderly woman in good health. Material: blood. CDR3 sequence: CAGSYPSSGGGAATDTQYF. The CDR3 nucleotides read TGTGCCGGCAGTTACCCGTCGTCGGGCGGGGGGGCCGCTACAGATACGCAGTATTTT.